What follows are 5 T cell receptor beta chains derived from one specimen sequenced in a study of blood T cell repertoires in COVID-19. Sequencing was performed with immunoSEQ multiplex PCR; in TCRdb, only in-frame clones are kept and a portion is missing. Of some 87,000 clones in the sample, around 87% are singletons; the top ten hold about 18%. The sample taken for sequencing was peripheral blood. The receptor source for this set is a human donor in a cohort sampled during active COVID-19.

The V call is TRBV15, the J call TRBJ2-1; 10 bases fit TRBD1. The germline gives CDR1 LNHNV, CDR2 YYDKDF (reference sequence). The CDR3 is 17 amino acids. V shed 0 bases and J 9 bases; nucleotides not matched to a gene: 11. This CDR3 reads CATSREYPGQGSSEQFF. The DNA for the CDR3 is TGTGCCACCAGCAGAGAATATCCGGGACAGGGGTCGAGTGAGCAGTTCTTC.

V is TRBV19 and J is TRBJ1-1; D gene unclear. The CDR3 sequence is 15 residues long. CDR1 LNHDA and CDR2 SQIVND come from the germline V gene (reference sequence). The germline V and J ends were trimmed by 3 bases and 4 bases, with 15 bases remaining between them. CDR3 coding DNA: TGTGCCAGTAGTATTGCCGGGGTAGCCCTCACTGAAGCTTTCTTT. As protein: CASSIAGVALTEAFF. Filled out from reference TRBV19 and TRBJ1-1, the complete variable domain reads DGGITQSPKYLFRKEGQNVTLSCEQNLNHDAMYWYRQDPGQGLRLIYYSQIVNDFQKGDIAEGYSVSREKKESFPLTVTSAQKNPTAFYLCASSIAGVALTEAFFGQGTRLTVV.

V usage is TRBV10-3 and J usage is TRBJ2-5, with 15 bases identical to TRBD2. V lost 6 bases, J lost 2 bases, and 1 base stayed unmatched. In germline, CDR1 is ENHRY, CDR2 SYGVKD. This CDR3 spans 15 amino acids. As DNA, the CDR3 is TGTGCCATCAGGGGGACTAGCGGGGGGCAAGAGACCCAGTACTTC. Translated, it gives CAIRGTSGGQETQYF.

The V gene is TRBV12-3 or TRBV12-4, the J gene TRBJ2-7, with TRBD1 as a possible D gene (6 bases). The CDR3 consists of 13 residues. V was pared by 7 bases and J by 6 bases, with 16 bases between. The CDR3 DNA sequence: TGTGCCAGCACCCCAGACAGGCGAGGCGAGCAGTACTTC. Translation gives CASTPDRRGEQYF.

CDR3 amino acids: CASSSRDRGTGELFF. CDR3 nucleotide sequence: TGTGCCAGCAGTTCCCGGGACAGGGGTACCGGGGAGCTGTTTTTT. This chain links TRBV28 with TRBJ2-2, with TRBD1 matching 10 bases. CDR1 MDHEN and CDR2 SYDVKM come from the germline V gene. V trimming: 4 bases; J trimming: 5 bases; junction bases outside the gene matches: 4. The CDR3 extends over 15 amino acids. Filled out from reference TRBV28 and TRBJ2-2, the complete variable domain reads DVKVTQSSRYLVKRTGEKVFLECVQDMDHENMFWYRQDPGLGLRLIYFSYDVKMKEKGDIPEGYSVSREKKERFSLILESASTNQTSMYLCASSSRDRGTGELFFGEGSRLTVL.